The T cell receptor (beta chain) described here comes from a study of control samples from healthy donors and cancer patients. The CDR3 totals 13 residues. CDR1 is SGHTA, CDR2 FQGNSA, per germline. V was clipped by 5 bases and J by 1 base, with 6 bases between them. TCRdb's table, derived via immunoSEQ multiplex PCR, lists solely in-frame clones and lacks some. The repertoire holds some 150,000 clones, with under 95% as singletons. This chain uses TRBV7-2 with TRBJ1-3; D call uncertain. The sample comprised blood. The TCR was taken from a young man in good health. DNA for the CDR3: TGTGCCAGCAGCGTTACGTCTGGAAACACCATATATTTT. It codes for CASSVTSGNTIYF.